This TCR beta chain appears in the sequencing data of a study of blood T cell repertoires in COVID-19 (dated by TCRdb to the early 2020s). About the study as a whole: Samples covering the acute and convalescent phases of COVID-19 were provided by collaborators in the United States, Italy and Spain. The prospective study material was composed of cDNA or gDNA derived from T cells, B-cell-depleted T cells, or PBMCs. The dataset comprised deeply sampled blood TCRbeta repertoires from subjects exposed to, actively infected with, or recovered from COVID-19. A freely available public database, intended as a resource for researchers studying the immune response to SARS-CoV-2, is where the repertoires were released. Samples were obtained from the ongoing ImmuneRACE study (first 160 participants) and from about 1,300 subjects provided by 6 global collaborators. A de-identified subject ID, COVID-19 status, age in years and sex were almost always included in the sample metadata. Where available, HLA class I and class II types were taken from metadata supplied by the sample provider and were not determined by assay-based typing.

Whole blood was collected in K2EDTA tubes by collaborating institutions according to the institutions' own protocols. For TCRbeta analysis, collaborators shipped samples as frozen whole blood, isolated PBMCs, or DNA extracted from either of those sample types. Note on this clone: The antigen it recognizes is unknown. No quality values exist for individual bases; no much larger clone is one base distant.

The study at large found these results: How much clinical and demographic metadata was included differed by source and by participant, and the metadata was provided uncurated.

TCRbeta CDR3 regions were amplified from genomic DNA by means of the immunoSEQ Assay, a bias-controlled multiplex PCR. The original pipeline was this. The number of nucleated cells in each sample was estimated from the amplification of reference gene primers within the assay. To quantify the absolute abundance of each unique TCRbeta CDR3 rearrangement, sequence reads were collapsed and filtered. For each sample, productive Simpson clonality was calculated by taking the square root of Simpson's diversity index across productive rearrangements. TCRdb took over this immuneACCESS table, retaining in-frame rearrangements with V and J assigned. Such tables are incomplete; in checked studies, under half of the missing clones stem from an unresolved V gene, and the remainder is unexplained. V and J calls and clone size are copied from that table; D and trimming were computed from the DNA. Here the sample has about 35,000 clones; more than 75% occur a single time. The ten most abundant clones make up 44% of the sample.

Including the terminal cysteine and phenylalanine, the CDR3 comprises 15 residues. Only the CDR3 part of the read is kept: 45 bases, read in frame from the first base. The junction carries 12 bases between V and J, which are trimmed by 4 bases and 0 bases respectively. Material: peripheral blood. Recombination linked TRBV23-1 to TRBJ1-2; TRBD1 is perhaps the D gene, given 6 matching bases. TRBV23-1 is an open reading frame, and its role is uncertain. The TCR originated in a human donor in a cohort sampled during active COVID-19. The CDR3 region reads CASSRYRVTNYGYTF. The nucleotide sequence reads TGCGCCAGCAGTCGCTACAGGGTGACTAACTATGGCTACACCTTC.